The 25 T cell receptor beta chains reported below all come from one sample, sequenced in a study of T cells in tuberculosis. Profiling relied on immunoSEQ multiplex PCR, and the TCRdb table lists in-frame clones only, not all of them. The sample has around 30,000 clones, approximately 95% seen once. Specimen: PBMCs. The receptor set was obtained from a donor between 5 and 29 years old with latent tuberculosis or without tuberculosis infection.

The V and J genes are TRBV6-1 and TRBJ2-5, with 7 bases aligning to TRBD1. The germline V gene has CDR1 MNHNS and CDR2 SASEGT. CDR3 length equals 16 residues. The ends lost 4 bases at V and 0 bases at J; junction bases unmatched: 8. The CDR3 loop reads CASSAYDRAYQETQYF. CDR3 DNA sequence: TGTGCCAGCAGTGCCTATGACAGGGCCTACCAAGAGACCCAGTACTTC.

CDR3 in DNA: TGTGCCAGCAGCTTAGACGGGGATACTAATGAAAAACTGTTTTTT. It yields the protein CASSLDGDTNEKLFF. The chain couples TRBV7-8 to TRBJ1-4; D is undetermined. Trimming stripped 1 base from V and 2 bases from J, with 8 bases between. There are 15 residues in the CDR3. Germline V CDR1 and CDR2: SGHVS, FQNEAQ.

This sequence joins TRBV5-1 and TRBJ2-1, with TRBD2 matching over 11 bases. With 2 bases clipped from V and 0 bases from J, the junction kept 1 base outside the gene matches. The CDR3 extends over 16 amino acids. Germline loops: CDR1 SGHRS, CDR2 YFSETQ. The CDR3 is CASSFTSGSSYNEQFF. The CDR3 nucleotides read TGCGCCAGCAGCTTTACTAGCGGGAGCTCCTACAATGAGCAGTTCTTC.

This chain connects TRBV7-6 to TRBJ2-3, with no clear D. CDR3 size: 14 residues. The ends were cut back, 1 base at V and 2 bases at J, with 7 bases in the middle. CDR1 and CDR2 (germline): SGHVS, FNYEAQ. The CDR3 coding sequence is TGTGCCAGCAGCTTAGGCAGGATCACAGATACGCAGTATTTT. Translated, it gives CASSLGRITDTQYF.

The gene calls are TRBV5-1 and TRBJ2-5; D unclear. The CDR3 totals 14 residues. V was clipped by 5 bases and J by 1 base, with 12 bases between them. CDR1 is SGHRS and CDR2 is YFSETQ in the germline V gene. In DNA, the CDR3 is TGCGCCAGCAGTCTGTGGGCCACCCAAGAGACCCAGTACTTC. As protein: CASSLWATQETQYF.

CDR3 in DNA: TGTGCCAGCAGGGGGACTAGCGGAGGGTTTGAGCAGTTCTTC. It encodes CASRGTSGGFEQFF. This chain uses TRBV2 with TRBJ2-1; 11 positions match TRBD2. The CDR3 loop spans 14 amino acids. Germline trimming cut 6 bases from V and 9 bases from J; bases unmatched to any gene: 7. Per germline, CDR1 SNHLY and CDR2 FYNNEI.

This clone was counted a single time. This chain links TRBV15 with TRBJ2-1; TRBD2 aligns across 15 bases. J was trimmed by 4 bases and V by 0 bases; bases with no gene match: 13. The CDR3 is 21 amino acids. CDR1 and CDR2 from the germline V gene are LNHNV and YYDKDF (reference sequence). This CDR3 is CATSRDKGIGTSGGFYNEQFF. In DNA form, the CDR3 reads TGTGCCACCAGCAGAGATAAGGGTATCGGGACTAGCGGGGGGTTTTACAATGAGCAGTTCTTC.

The CDR3 sequence: CASSPGGGSSYNEQFF. DNA of the CDR3: TGTGCCAGCAGCCCAGGGGGCGGGAGCTCCTACAATGAGCAGTTCTTC. The chain combines TRBV5-4 with TRBJ2-1, with TRBD1 as a possible D gene (8 bases). Germline-derived CDR1 and CDR2 are SGHNT and YYREEE (reference sequence). The CDR3 loop spans 16 amino acids. V lost 4 bases, J lost 0 bases, and 14 bases lay in between.

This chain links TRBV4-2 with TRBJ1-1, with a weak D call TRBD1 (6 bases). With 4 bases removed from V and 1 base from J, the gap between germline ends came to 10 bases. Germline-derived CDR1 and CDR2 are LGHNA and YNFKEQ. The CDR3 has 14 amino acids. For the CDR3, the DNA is TGTGCCAGCAGCCTGGACAGAGGGAACACTGAAGCTTTCTTT. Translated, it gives CASSLDRGNTEAFF.

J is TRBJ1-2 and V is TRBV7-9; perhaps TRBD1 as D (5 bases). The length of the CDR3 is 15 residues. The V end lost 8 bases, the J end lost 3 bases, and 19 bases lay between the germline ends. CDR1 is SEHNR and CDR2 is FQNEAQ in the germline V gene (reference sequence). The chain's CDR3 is CASEPQGISDYGYTF. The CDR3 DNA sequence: TGTGCCAGCGAACCCCAGGGAATCTCCGACTATGGCTACACCTTC. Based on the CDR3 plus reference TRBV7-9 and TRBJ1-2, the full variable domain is DTGVSQNPRHKITKRGQNVTFRCDPISEHNRLYWYRQTLGQGPEFLTYFQNEAQLEKSRLLSDRFSAERPKGSFSTLEIQRTEQGDSAMYLCASEPQGISDYGYTFGSGTRLTVV.

In DNA form, the CDR3 reads TGTGCCAGCATATCAGGGGGGGAGACCCAGTACTTC. Protein sequence: CASISGGETQYF. The chain couples TRBV6-1 to TRBJ2-5, with D maybe TRBD1 (7 bases). V gave up 7 bases and J gave up 5 bases, with 11 bases separating them. Germline loops: CDR1 MNHNS, CDR2 SASEGT. The CDR3 spans 12 residues.

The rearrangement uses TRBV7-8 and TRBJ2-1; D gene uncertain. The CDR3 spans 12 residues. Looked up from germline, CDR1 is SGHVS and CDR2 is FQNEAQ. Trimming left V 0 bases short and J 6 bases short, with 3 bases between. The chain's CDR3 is CASSLARNEQFF. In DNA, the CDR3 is TGTGCCAGCAGCTTAGCCCGCAATGAGCAGTTCTTC. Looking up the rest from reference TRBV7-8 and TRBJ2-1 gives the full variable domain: GAGVSQSPRYKVAKRGQDVALRCDPISGHVSLFWYQQALGQGPEFLTYFQNEAQLDKSGLPSDRFFAERPEGSVSTLKIQRTQQEDSAVYLCASSLARNEQFFGPGTRLTVL.

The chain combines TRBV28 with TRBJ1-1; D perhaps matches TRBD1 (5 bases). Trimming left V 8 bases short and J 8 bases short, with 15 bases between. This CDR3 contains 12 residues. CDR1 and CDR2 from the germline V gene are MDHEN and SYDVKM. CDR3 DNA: TGTGCCAGCGTCTGGGGGGTAGGAGAAGCTTTCTTT. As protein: CASVWGVGEAFF.

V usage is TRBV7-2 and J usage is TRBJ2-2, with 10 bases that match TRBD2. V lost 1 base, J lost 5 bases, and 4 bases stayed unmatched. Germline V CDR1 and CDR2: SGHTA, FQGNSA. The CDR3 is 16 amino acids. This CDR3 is CASSLELAGETGELFF. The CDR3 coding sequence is TGTGCCAGCAGCTTAGAGCTAGCGGGGGAAACCGGGGAGCTGTTTTTT.

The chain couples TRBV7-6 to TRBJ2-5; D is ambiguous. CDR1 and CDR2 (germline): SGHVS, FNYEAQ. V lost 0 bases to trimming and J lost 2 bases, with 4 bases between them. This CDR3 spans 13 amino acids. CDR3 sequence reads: CASSLARQETQYF. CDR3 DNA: TGTGCCAGCAGCTTAGCGAGACAAGAGACCCAGTACTTC.

As DNA, the CDR3 is TGTGCCAGCAGCTTGCGGGGGAGGCTCAATCAGCCCCAGCATTTT. Protein sequence: CASSLRGRLNQPQHF. This chain joins TRBV5-6 and TRBJ1-5, with a possible D match to TRBD1 (5 bases). CDR3 length equals 15 residues. Trimming took 1 base from V and 3 from J, leaving 11 bases between them. Germline V gene sequence: CDR1 SGHDT, CDR2 YYEEEE.

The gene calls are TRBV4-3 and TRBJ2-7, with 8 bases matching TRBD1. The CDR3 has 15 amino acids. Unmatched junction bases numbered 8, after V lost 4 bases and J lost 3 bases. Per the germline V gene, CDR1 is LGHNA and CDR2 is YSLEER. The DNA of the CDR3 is TGCGCCAGCAGCCTCTACACAGGGGGTCTCTACGAGCAGTACTTC. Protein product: CASSLYTGGLYEQYF.

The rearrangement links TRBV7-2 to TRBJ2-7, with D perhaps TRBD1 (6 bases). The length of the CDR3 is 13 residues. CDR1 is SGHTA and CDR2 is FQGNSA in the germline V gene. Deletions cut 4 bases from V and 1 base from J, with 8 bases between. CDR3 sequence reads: CASSSDSSYEQYF. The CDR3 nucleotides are TGTGCCAGCAGCTCGGACAGTTCCTACGAGCAGTACTTC.

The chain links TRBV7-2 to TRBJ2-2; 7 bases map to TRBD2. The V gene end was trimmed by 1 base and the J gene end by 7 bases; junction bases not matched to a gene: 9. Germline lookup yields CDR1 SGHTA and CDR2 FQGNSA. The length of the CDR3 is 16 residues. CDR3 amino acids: CASSLGGVWEGGELFF. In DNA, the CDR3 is TGTGCCAGCAGCTTAGGTGGCGTGTGGGAGGGCGGGGAGCTGTTTTTT. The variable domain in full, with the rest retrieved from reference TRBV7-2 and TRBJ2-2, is GAGVSQSPSNKVTEKGKDVELRCDPISGHTALYWYRQSLGQGLEFLIYFQGNSAPDKSGLPSDRFSAERTGGSVSTLTIQRTQQEDSAVYLCASSLGGVWEGGELFFGEGSRLTVL.

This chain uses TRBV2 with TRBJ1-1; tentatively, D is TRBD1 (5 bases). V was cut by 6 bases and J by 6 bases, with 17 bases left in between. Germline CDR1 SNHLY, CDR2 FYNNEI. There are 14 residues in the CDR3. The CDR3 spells CASREAGLMPEAFF. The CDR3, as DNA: TGTGCCAGCAGAGAGGCGGGACTAATGCCTGAAGCTTTCTTT.

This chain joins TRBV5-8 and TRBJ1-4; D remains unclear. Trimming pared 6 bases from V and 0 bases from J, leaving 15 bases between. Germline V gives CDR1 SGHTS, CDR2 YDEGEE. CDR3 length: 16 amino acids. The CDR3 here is CASTNGLAPTNEKLFF. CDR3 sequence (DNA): TGTGCCAGCACCAACGGGTTAGCCCCAACTAATGAAAAACTGTTTTTT.

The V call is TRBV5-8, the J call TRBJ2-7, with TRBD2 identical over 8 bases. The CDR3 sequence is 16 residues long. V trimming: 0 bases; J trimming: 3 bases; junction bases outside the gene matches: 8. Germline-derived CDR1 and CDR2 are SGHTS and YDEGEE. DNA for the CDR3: TGTGCCAGCAGCTTGGGGCTAGCGGGCGGAAACTACGAGCAGTACTTC. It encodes CASSLGLAGGNYEQYF. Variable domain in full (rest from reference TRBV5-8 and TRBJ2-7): EAGVTQSPTHLIKTRGQQATLRCSPISGHTSVYWYQQALGLGLQFLLWYDEGEERNRGNFPPRFSGRQFPNYSSELNVNALELEDSALYLCASSLGLAGGNYEQYFGPGTRLTVT.

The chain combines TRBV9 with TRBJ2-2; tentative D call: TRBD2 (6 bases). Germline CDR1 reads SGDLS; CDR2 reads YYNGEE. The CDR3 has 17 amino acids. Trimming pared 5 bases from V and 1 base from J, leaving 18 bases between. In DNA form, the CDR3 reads TGTGCCAGCAGTCTTAGCTTGGGGGGAAGGAACACCGGGGAGCTGTTTTTT. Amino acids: CASSLSLGGRNTGELFF.

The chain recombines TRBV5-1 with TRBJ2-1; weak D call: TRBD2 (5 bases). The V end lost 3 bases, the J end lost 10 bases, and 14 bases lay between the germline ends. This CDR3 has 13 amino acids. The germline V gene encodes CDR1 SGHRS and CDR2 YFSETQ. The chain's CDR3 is CASSSDSTAEQFF. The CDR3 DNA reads TGCGCCAGCAGCTCGGACTCGACCGCCGAGCAGTTCTTC. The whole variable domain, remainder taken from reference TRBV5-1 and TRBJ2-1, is KAGVTQTPRYLIKTRGQQVTLSCSPISGHRSVSWYQQTPGQGLQFLFEYFSETQRNKGNFPGRFSGRQFSNSRSEMNVSTLELGDSALYLCASSSDSTAEQFFGPGTRLTVL.

CDR3 residues: CATSNVLAKNIQYF. The CDR3 nucleotides read TGTGCCACCAGCAATGTACTAGCCAAAAACATTCAGTACTTC. V is TRBV15 and J is TRBJ2-4; D not certain. V lost 4 bases and J 0 bases, leaving 7 bases between the germline ends. The CDR3 sequence is 14 residues long. The germline gives CDR1 LNHNV, CDR2 YYDKDF (reference sequence). The complete variable domain, with remaining parts taken from reference TRBV15 and TRBJ2-4, reads DAMVIQNPRYQVTQFGKPVTLSCSQTLNHNVMYWYQQKSSQAPKLLFHYYDKDFNNEADTPDNFQSRRPNTSFCFLDIRSPGLGDTAMYLCATSNVLAKNIQYFGAGTRLSVL.